The 11 T cell receptor beta chains below come from one sample, sequenced in a study of STAT5B mutations in CD4+ large granular lymphocyte leukemia. TCRdb's copy holds only in-frame clones and misses some; the assay was immunoSEQ multiplex PCR. The repertoire has 30,000 or so clones, more than 75% of them found once; the top ten carry 2% to 2.5%. Sequencing was done on a sample of CD4+ T cells from blood buffy coats. The receptors originated from a human donor in good health.

The rearrangement links TRBV2 to TRBJ1-1; D possibly corresponds to TRBD1 (5 bases). The germline V and J ends were trimmed by 3 bases and 0 bases, with 8 bases remaining between them. Germline-derived CDR1 and CDR2 are SNHLY and FYNNEI. The CDR3 has 14 residues. In DNA form, the CDR3 reads TGTGCCAGCAGTGATGGGGCCTTGAACACTGAAGCTTTCTTT. Translating it yields CASSDGALNTEAFF.

The chain combines TRBV7-8 with TRBJ2-7, with D tentatively TRBD1 (6 bases). Between the trimmed V and J ends, which lost 5 bases and 6 bases, there was a span of 17 bases. In germline, CDR1 is SGHVS, CDR2 FQNEAQ. The CDR3 loop spans 14 amino acids. The CDR3 bases are TGTGCCAGCAGCCCCTTAGGGGGTCGGGGCGAGCAGTACTTC. This translates into CASSPLGGRGEQYF.

The J gene is TRBJ1-2, the V gene TRBV19; possible D gene TRBD1, 5 bases. This CDR3 has 14 residues. CDR1 LNHDA and CDR2 SQIVND come from the germline V gene (reference sequence). V lost 6 bases, J lost 5 bases, and 16 bases lay in between. The chain's CDR3 is CASRRTGGGYGYTF. The CDR3 bases are TGTGCCAGTAGAAGGACCGGTGGGGGGTATGGCTACACCTTC.

Only one count was recorded for this clone. The CDR3 nucleotides read TGTGCCAGCAGCTTAGCCGGGACAGATGGCTACACCTTC. Translation: CASSLAGTDGYTF. This chain joins TRBV7-2 and TRBJ1-2, with 7 bases fitting TRBD1. With V trimmed by 0 bases and J by 6 bases, 1 base remained unmatched. Germline V gene data show CDR1 as SGHTA and CDR2 as FQGNSA. The CDR3 has 13 amino acids.

The rearrangement links TRBV10-3 to TRBJ2-7, with no clear D. The CDR3 runs 12 residues. Germline loops: CDR1 ENHRY, CDR2 SYGVKD. The V end lost 0 bases, the J end lost 4 bases, and 4 bases lay between the germline ends. The CDR3 loop is CAISESGYEQYF. In DNA form, the CDR3 reads TGTGCCATCAGTGAGTCGGGGTACGAGCAGTACTTC.

The chain recombines TRBV2 with TRBJ2-7; D perhaps matches TRBD2 (6 bases). Germline CDR1 SNHLY, CDR2 FYNNEI. The V end lost 3 bases, the J end lost 7 bases, and 19 bases lay between the germline ends. The CDR3 runs to 15 residues. The CDR3 here is CASSDYAGTLVEQYF. In DNA form, the CDR3 reads TGTGCCAGCAGTGATTATGCGGGGACCCTAGTGGAGCAGTACTTC. The full variable domain, its missing parts supplied by reference TRBV2 and TRBJ2-7, is EPEVTQTPSHQVTQMGQEVILRCVPISNHLYFYWYRQILGQKVEFLVSFYNNEISEKSEIFDDQFSVERPDGSNFTLKIRSTKLEDSAMYFCASSDYAGTLVEQYFGPGTRLTVT.

The genes are TRBV6-5 and TRBJ1-1; D is perhaps TRBD1 (6 bases). The length of the CDR3 is 16 residues. From germline, CDR1 is MNHEY and CDR2 SVGAGI. Trimming removed 0 bases from V and 1 base from J, with 12 bases in between. CDR3 sequence (DNA): TGTGCCAGCAGTTACTCAACAGGGAGGGGGAACACTGAAGCTTTCTTT. Amino acids: CASSYSTGRGNTEAFF.

The CDR3 sequence: CASSQEALAGQETQYF. The CDR3 DNA reads as TGTGCCAGCAGCCAAGAAGCTCTAGCGGGCCAAGAGACCCAGTACTTC. The V call is TRBV4-2, the J call TRBJ2-5, with 8 positions matching TRBD2. Trimming cost V 0 bases and J 1 base; bases outside gene matches: 4. The CDR3 consists of 16 residues. CDR1 is LGHNA, CDR2 YNFKEQ, per germline.

V gene TRBV30 combines with J gene TRBJ1-1, with 9 bases that match TRBD1. V was pared by 1 base and J by 5 bases, with 5 bases of the junction left unmatched. The CDR3 totals 14 residues. The germline V gene has CDR1 GTSNPN and CDR2 SVGIG (reference sequence). The CDR3 loop is CAWSAGTGQTEAFF. CDR3 DNA: TGTGCCTGGAGTGCCGGGACAGGGCAGACTGAAGCTTTCTTT.

The chain has TRBV5-1 and TRBJ2-7; D unclear. CDR3 length: 14 amino acids. Germline V gene sequence: CDR1 SGHRS, CDR2 YFSETQ. Trimming cost V 1 base and J 2 bases, with 10 bases left between them. In DNA form, the CDR3 reads TGCGCCAGCAGCTTGACCGGCGGAACCTACGAGCAGTACTTC. Amino acids: CASSLTGGTYEQYF.

This clone appeared a few times. The V call is TRBV27, the J call TRBJ1-5; no definite D call. CDR3 length: 12 amino acids. Trimming removed 6 bases from V and 0 bases from J, with 3 bases in between. The germline CDR1 and CDR2 sequences are MNHEY and SMNVEV (reference sequence). CDR3 region: CASSNSNQPQHF. CDR3 bases: TGTGCCAGCAGCAATAGCAATCAGCCCCAGCATTTT.